This T cell receptor beta chain is from a study of beta chain features in type 1 diabetes. About this clone: Its cognate antigen is unknown.

CD4+ cells of the naive, central memory, regulatory and stem cell-like memory types were sorted via CD45RO/CCR7/CD25/CD127/CD95/CD27. The sequenced template was cDNA made from the entire isolated RNA. Using immunoSEQ multiplex PCR, the repertoire was profiled, and TCRdb retains in-frame clones only, with some absent. The sample consists of under 850,000 clones, about an eighth of them appearing once. Broader study findings: Sequencing the cDNA could make cells with high TCR expression show up more than they should. For Type 1 diabetes patients, all four CD4+ subsets carried TCRB CDR3s that were moderately but significantly shorter. For type 1 diabetes patients, VDJ junctions showed fewer insertions and more deletions.

The receptor was isolated from a man between 18 and 29 years old with type 1 diabetes. Sequencing was performed on naive CD4+ T cells from blood.

CDR3 in DNA: TGTGCCTGGAGAGGATTGGCATCATCTGGAAACACCATATATTTT. Its translation: CAWRGLASSGNTIYF. The V gene is TRBV30, the J gene TRBJ1-3, with D hard to call. Germline lookup yields CDR1 GTSNPN and CDR2 SVGIG (reference sequence). Trimming shortened V by 3 bases and J by 1 base, and 13 bases separated the two germline ends. This CDR3 has 15 residues.